Listed below are T cell receptor beta chains from one sample, sequenced in a study of T cell responses to AZD1222 COVID-19 vaccine. Method: immunoSEQ multiplex PCR; TCRdb's copy keeps in-frame clones and lacks some. The sample contains about 150,000 clones, less than 90% of which appear only once. The source was peripheral blood, collected on day 0 of AZD1222 vaccination. All receptors derive from an adult in good health. Each CDR3 is given with its conserved first and last residue. Each record gives: D gene, V gene, J gene, clone size, CDR3 protein, CDR3 DNA. The D gene is left open where the match is weak. Only part of the rows carry a size: once, few, many, or a class if the clone is expanded.

D: .; V: TRBV6-5; J: TRBJ1-2; size: .; CDR3: CASSYSTGANYGYTF; DNA: TGTGCCAGCAGTTACTCAACAGGCGCCAACTATGGCTACACCTTC
D: .; V: TRBV28; J: TRBJ2-7; size: .; CDR3: CASTQGVPPEQYF; DNA: TGTGCCAGTACACAGGGCGTCCCCCCCGAGCAGTACTTC
D: .; V: TRBV18; J: TRBJ1-2; size: .; CDR3: CASSPQDTVNYGYTF; DNA: TGTGCCAGCTCACCACAAGACACGGTCAACTATGGCTACACCTTC
D: .; V: TRBV6-5; J: TRBJ2-3; size: .; CDR3: CASTPPGGRDTQYF; DNA: TGTGCCAGCACGCCTCCCGGGGGGCGGGATACGCAGTATTTT
D: TRBD1; V: TRBV6-5; J: TRBJ1-1; size: .; CDR3: CASSLRGPEAFF; DNA: TGTGCCAGCAGTCTCAGGGGGCCTGAAGCTTTCTTT
D: .; V: TRBV6-1; J: TRBJ1-3; size: once; CDR3: CASLGSGNTIYF; DNA: TGTGCCAGCTTAGGCTCTGGAAACACCATATATTTT
D: TRBD1; V: TRBV4-3; J: TRBJ2-7; size: few; CDR3: CASSQGWGQGAYEQYF; DNA: TGCGCCAGCAGCCAAGGGTGGGGACAGGGGGCCTACGAGCAGTACTTC
D: TRBD1; V: TRBV5-1; J: TRBJ1-4; size: .; CDR3: CASSTGVNEKLFF; DNA: TGCGCCAGCTCGACAGGGGTCAATGAAAAACTGTTTTTT
D: .; V: TRBV5-1; J: TRBJ2-7; size: .; CDR3: CASSLLGFDGHEQYF; DNA: TGCGCCAGCAGCTTGCTAGGCTTTGACGGCCACGAGCAGTACTTC
D: TRBD2; V: TRBV6-5; J: TRBJ2-1; size: .; CDR3: CASKRTSEEQFF; DNA: TGTGCCAGCAAAAGGACTAGCGAAGAGCAGTTCTTC
D: TRBD1; V: TRBV6-6; J: TRBJ1-6; size: .; CDR3: CASSPRTGFASSYNSPLHF; DNA: TGTGCCAGCAGTCCTCGGACAGGGTTTGCCTCCTCCTATAATTCACCCCTCCACTTT
D: .; V: TRBV7-9; J: TRBJ1-3; size: .; CDR3: CASSRHVNGNTIYF; DNA: TGTGCCAGCAGTCGACACGTTAATGGAAACACCATATATTTT
D: TRBD1; V: TRBV28; J: TRBJ2-7; size: .; CDR3: CASSPGQVGYEQYF; DNA: TGTGCCAGCAGTCCGGGACAGGTGGGCTACGAGCAGTACTTC
D: TRBD2; V: TRBV24-1; J: TRBJ2-1; size: .; CDR3: CATSTSGRTHEQFF; DNA: TGTGCCACCAGTACTAGCGGGAGGACTCATGAGCAGTTCTTC
D: .; V: TRBV7-2; J: TRBJ2-6; size: .; CDR3: CASSLTRSSGANVLTF; DNA: TGTGCCAGCAGCTTAACGCGGAGCTCTGGGGCCAACGTCCTGACTTTC
D: TRBD1; V: TRBV10-3; J: TRBJ2-5; size: .; CDR3: CAIGQGELPETQYF; DNA: TGTGCCATCGGCCAGGGGGAGCTACCAGAGACCCAGTACTTC
D: .; V: TRBV5-1; J: TRBJ1-4; size: .; CDR3: CASSLRGLNEKLFF; DNA: TGCGCCAGCAGTTTGAGAGGTCTTAATGAAAAACTGTTTTTT
D: .; V: TRBV27; J: TRBJ2-7; size: .; CDR3: CASSSPGTPASYEQYF; DNA: TGTGCCAGCAGTTCCCCTGGGACACCAGCTTCCTACGAGCAGTACTTC
D: .; V: TRBV12-3/TRBV12-4; J: TRBJ1-1; size: .; CDR3: CASGIYTEAFF; DNA: TGTGCCAGCGGCATTTACACTGAAGCTTTCTTT
D: TRBD1; V: TRBV19; J: TRBJ1-5; size: once; CDR3: CASSIDRVHQPQHF; DNA: TGTGCCAGTAGTATCGACAGGGTTCATCAGCCCCAGCATTTT
D: TRBD1; V: TRBV12-3/TRBV12-4; J: TRBJ2-7; size: .; CDR3: CASRTGGGYEQYF; DNA: TGTGCCAGCAGGACAGGGGGCGGCTACGAGCAGTACTTC
D: .; V: TRBV3-1/TRBV3-2; J: TRBJ1-2; size: .; CDR3: CASSQRRQGWSGYTF; DNA: TGTGCCAGCAGCCAACGCCGTCAGGGTTGGAGTGGCTACACCTTC
D: .; V: TRBV3-1/TRBV3-2; J: TRBJ2-7; size: .; CDR3: CASRGGGYEQYF; DNA: TGTGCCAGCAGGGGAGGGGGCTACGAGCAGTACTTC
D: TRBD2; V: TRBV6-5; J: TRBJ2-1; size: .; CDR3: CASKVTTSGYNEQFF; DNA: TGTGCCAGCAAGGTAACGACTAGCGGATACAATGAGCAGTTCTTC
D: .; V: TRBV3-1/TRBV3-2; J: TRBJ1-3; size: .; CDR3: CASSQPVAGNTIYF; DNA: TGTGCCAGCAGCCAACCGGTGGCCGGAAACACCATATATTTT
D: .; V: TRBV12-3/TRBV12-4; J: TRBJ2-6; size: .; CDR3: CASSSPGANVLTF; DNA: TGTGCCAGCAGTTCCCCTGGGGCCAACGTCCTGACTTTC
D: .; V: TRBV27; J: TRBJ2-6; size: .; CDR3: CASSLSPRIDSSGANVLTF; DNA: TGTGCCAGCAGTTTATCCCCCCGGATAGACAGCTCTGGGGCCAACGTCCTGACTTTC
D: TRBD2; V: TRBV5-4; J: TRBJ2-2; size: .; CDR3: CASSSGLAGNTGELFF; DNA: TGTGCCAGCAGCTCAGGACTAGCGGGGAACACCGGGGAGCTGTTTTTT
D: .; V: TRBV6-5; J: TRBJ1-2; size: .; CDR3: CASSPQGYYGYTF; DNA: TGTGCCAGCAGTCCACAGGGATACTATGGCTACACCTTC
D: .; V: TRBV4-3; J: TRBJ1-6; size: once; CDR3: CASSQVAGSPLHF; DNA: TGCGCCAGCAGCCAAGTCGCCGGTTCACCCCTCCACTTT
D: .; V: TRBV5-4; J: TRBJ2-7; size: .; CDR3: CASSSSGGGRDEQYF; DNA: TGTGCCAGCAGCTCTTCAGGGGGCGGGAGAGACGAGCAGTACTTC
D: TRBD2; V: TRBV7-6; J: TRBJ2-5; size: .; CDR3: CASSEGGETQYF; DNA: TGTGCCAGCAGCGAGGGAGGGGAGACCCAGTACTTC
D: .; V: TRBV5-1; J: TRBJ2-5; size: .; CDR3: CASSLVEGGTQYF; DNA: TGCGCCAGCAGCTTGGTAGAGGGTGGAACCCAGTACTTC
D: .; V: TRBV9; J: TRBJ1-2; size: .; CDR3: CASSVVGQGSYTF; DNA: TGTGCCAGCAGCGTAGTCGGGCAGGGAAGCTACACCTTC
D: TRBD1; V: TRBV19; J: TRBJ2-7; size: .; CDR3: CASSIGTGGFEQYF; DNA: TGTGCCAGTAGTATCGGGACAGGGGGCTTCGAGCAGTACTTC
D: .; V: TRBV6-5; J: TRBJ1-3; size: .; CDR3: CASSYSIHNSGNTIYF; DNA: TGTGCCAGCAGTTACTCGATTCATAATTCTGGAAACACCATATATTTT
D: .; V: TRBV6-1; J: TRBJ1-2; size: .; CDR3: CASREGHYGYTF; DNA: TGTGCCAGCCGTGAAGGGCACTATGGCTACACCTTC
D: TRBD2; V: TRBV18; J: TRBJ2-5; size: .; CDR3: CASSPPGLAGVQETQYF; DNA: TGTGCCAGCTCACCTCCGGGACTAGCGGGGGTACAAGAGACCCAGTACTTC
D: .; V: TRBV9; J: TRBJ1-4; size: .; CDR3: CASSARGLLGEKLFF; DNA: TGTGCCAGCAGCGCCCGGGGTCTCCTAGGGGAAAAACTGTTTTTT